These 5 T cell receptor beta chains originate from one sample sequenced in a study of shared clonotypes between healthy human individuals (TCRdb year 2020). The method was the immunoSEQ multiplex PCR assay. Drawn from immuneACCESS, this table holds only the in-frame rearrangements with V and J called that TCRdb kept. Clones are partly lost; checked studies trace under half to an unresolved V gene and leave the rest unexplained. A total of about 380,000 clones appear in this sample, 90% to 97% of them only once. The top ten hold around 0.32% of the sample. Specimen: memory CD8+ T cells sorted from blood. Explained via the paper, the cell subset or site label denotes: CD45RO+ cells pooled with CCR7-negative TemRA cells. These receptors were collected from a man younger than 40 in good health.

V and J are TRBV7-2 and TRBJ2-2; weak D call: TRBD1 (6 bases). The CDR3 is made up of 19 amino acids. Per germline, CDR1 SGHTA and CDR2 FQGNSA. V lost 3 bases and J lost 0, with 20 bases in between. CDR3 in DNA: TGTGCCAGCAGCTTTGTGTCCCTTACAGGGCCGACGAACACCGGGGAGCTGTTTTTT. Translation: CASSFVSLTGPTNTGELFF.

V gene TRBV19 combines with J gene TRBJ2-7, with D perhaps assigned TRBD1 or TRBD2 (5 bases each). Germline V lookup: CDR1 LNHDA, CDR2 SQIVND (reference sequence). V lost 3 bases and J 4 bases, leaving 16 bases between the germline ends. The CDR3 extends over 15 amino acids. CDR3 DNA sequence: TGTGCCAGTAGTATCCGAGGGGCGGGCCAGTACGAGCAGTACTTC. It is translated as CASSIRGAGQYEQYF.

In this sample, this clone turned up once. The genes are TRBV28 and TRBJ2-3; TRBD2 matches 13 bases. Germline V gene sequence: CDR1 MDHEN, CDR2 SYDVKM. With V trimmed by 5 bases and J by 3 bases, 2 bases remained unmatched. The CDR3 totals 15 residues. The CDR3 here is CASSTSGRGTDTQYF. CDR3 DNA sequence: TGTGCCAGCAGTACTAGCGGGAGGGGTACAGATACGCAGTATTTT. Filled out from reference TRBV28 and TRBJ2-3, the complete variable domain reads DVKVTQSSRYLVKRTGEKVFLECVQDMDHENMFWYRQDPGLGLRLIYFSYDVKMKEKGDIPEGYSVSREKKERFSLILESASTNQTSMYLCASSTSGRGTDTQYFGPGTRLTVL.

V and J are TRBV30 and TRBJ1-5, with D unresolved. Germline V gene data show CDR1 as GTSNPN and CDR2 as SVGIG (reference sequence). V lost 2 bases, J lost 0 bases, and 11 bases lay in between. This CDR3 is 15 amino acids long. CDR3 in DNA: TGTGCCTGGAGTCACGCCAGACATAGCAATCAGCCCCAGCATTTT. Protein sequence: CAWSHARHSNQPQHF.

V and J are TRBV18 and TRBJ2-7; weak D call: TRBD2 (5 bases). This CDR3 spans 15 amino acids. Trimming took 3 bases from V and 0 from J, leaving 12 bases between them. Germline lookup yields CDR1 KGHSH and CDR2 LQKENI. CDR3 in amino acids: CASSPTWTGSYEQYF. The CDR3 nucleotides are TGTGCCAGCTCACCTACCTGGACTGGCTCCTACGAGCAGTACTTC.